This T cell receptor beta chain derives from a study of blood T cell repertoires in COVID-19. Method: immunoSEQ multiplex PCR; TCRdb's copy keeps in-frame clones and lacks some. The sample has some 300,000 clones, around nine tenths seen once. Per germline, CDR1 MGHRA and CDR2 YSYEKL. Trimming stripped 0 bases from V and 2 bases from J, with 10 bases between. This CDR3 has 15 amino acids. Sequenced: peripheral blood. This chain uses TRBV4-1 with TRBJ1-1; D possibly corresponds to TRBD1 (5 bases). The sequence derives from a woman between 65 and 79 years old with COVID-19, enrolled during active disease. The CDR3 DNA reads as TGCGCCAGCAGCCAAGATAACAGGCAAAACACTGAAGCTTTCTTT. It encodes CASSQDNRQNTEAFF.